This T cell receptor (beta chain) was recorded in a study of T cell changes during pregnancy in multiple sclerosis. TCRdb's table, derived via immunoSEQ multiplex PCR, lists solely in-frame clones and lacks some. Of around 130,000 clones in the sample, around 97% were seen once. The source is a female donor with multiple sclerosis, enrolled in a pregnancy study. The sample consisted of peripheral blood, taken after pregnancy.

CDR3 nucleotide sequence: TGTGCCAGCAGCTTAGACGCGGGAGGGCCAGTCCATGAGCAGTTCTTC. Protein: CASSLDAGGPVHEQFF. This chain connects TRBV11-1 to TRBJ2-1; 9 positions agree with TRBD2. From germline, CDR1 is SGHAT and CDR2 FQDESV (reference sequence). CDR3 length: 16 residues. Trimming removed 1 base from V and 8 bases from J; junction bases left unmatched: 9.